These 29 T cell receptor beta chains originate from one sample sequenced in a study of cytomegalovirus exposure and HLA in healthy donors. The PCR made use of 60 Vbeta and 13 Jbeta primers. Some clones are missing from TCRdb's copy, which holds only in-frame ones; the method was immunoSEQ multiplex PCR. This repertoire shows 200,000 or so clones, around 80% found once; its top ten account for over 5.5%. Sequenced sample: PBMCs. These receptors were taken from a man in his forties in good health and CMV-seropositive.

The rearrangement uses TRBV27 and TRBJ2-7; 8 bases align to TRBD1. Germline-derived CDR1 and CDR2 are MNHEY and SMNVEV (reference sequence). The CDR3 spans 15 residues. V was pared by 5 bases and J by 4 bases, with 10 bases of the junction left unmatched. The CDR3 DNA sequence: TGTGCCAGCAGTACCAGGGGGCTGAATATATACGAGCAGTACTTC. Translation gives CASSTRGLNIYEQYF.

The V call is TRBV6-5, the J call TRBJ1-6, with D possibly being TRBD1 (5 bases). Trimming cost V 2 bases and J 14 bases, with 22 bases left between them. The CDR3 covers 16 residues. Germline V gene sequence: CDR1 MNHEY, CDR2 SVGAGI. In DNA, the CDR3 is TGTGCCAGCAGTTACGCTGTCGGGTTCTTCAAGGGGACCCTCCACTTT. Encoded protein: CASSYAVGFFKGTLHF.

This clone has just a few counts. The chain joins TRBV18 to TRBJ2-3; TRBD1 aligns across 9 bases. Germline V gives CDR1 KGHSH, CDR2 LQKENI. The CDR3 is 15 amino acids. After removal of 3 bases from V and 3 bases from J, the junction contained 4 bases not matched to a gene. The CDR3 DNA is TGTGCCAGCTCACCTGGGACAGGGATAACAGATACGCAGTATTTT. It encodes CASSPGTGITDTQYF.

The chain carries TRBV28 and TRBJ2-7; D perhaps matches TRBD2 (6 bases). V lost 2 bases, J lost 3 bases, and 8 bases lay in between. This CDR3 spans 13 amino acids. Germline V gene lookup returns CDR1 MDHEN and CDR2 SYDVKM. The CDR3 DNA is TGTGCCAGCAGTTTAGGAGGGGTCTACGAGCAGTACTTC. As protein: CASSLGGVYEQYF.

The rearrangement uses TRBV19 and TRBJ1-2; 8 positions agree with TRBD1. The CDR3 has 13 residues. Germline trimming cut 6 bases from V and 3 bases from J; bases unmatched to any gene: 3. CDR1 is LNHDA, CDR2 SQIVND, per germline (reference sequence). The CDR3 loop is CASRDRADYGYTF. CDR3 nucleotide sequence: TGTGCCAGTAGGGACAGGGCGGACTATGGCTACACCTTC.

V is TRBV27 and J is TRBJ2-1; tentative D call: TRBD2 (7 bases). The CDR3 totals 14 residues. Germline CDR1 is MNHEY and CDR2 is SMNVEV (reference sequence). Trimming stripped 3 bases from V and 4 bases from J, with 10 bases between. Here the CDR3 DNA reads TGTGCCAGCAGTTTCGGGGGGCTATACAATGAGCAGTTCTTC. Translating gives CASSFGGLYNEQFF.

CDR3 sequence reads: CASSTDRGAANTGELFF. The CDR3 nucleotides are TGCGCCAGCAGCACTGACAGGGGGGCAGCGAACACCGGGGAGCTGTTTTTT. The gene calls are TRBV5-1 and TRBJ2-2; 9 positions match TRBD1. The V segment lost 4 bases and the J segment 0 bases; nucleotides outside the gene matches: 7. This CDR3 has 17 amino acids. Germline CDR1 reads SGHRS; CDR2 reads YFSETQ.

The CDR3 reads CASSKQLWSRGANYGYTF. CDR3 nucleotide sequence: TGTGCCAGCAGTAAGCAACTGTGGAGTCGGGGGGCAAACTATGGCTACACCTTC. V is TRBV5-6 and J is TRBJ1-2, with TRBD1 as a possible D gene (6 bases). Germline CDR1 SGHDT, CDR2 YYEEEE. V lost 5 bases, J lost 2 bases, and 25 bases lay in between. This CDR3 has 18 amino acids.

V usage is TRBV19 and J usage is TRBJ2-6; the D gene is possibly TRBD2 (6 bases). Deletions cut 3 bases from V and 0 bases from J, with 9 bases between. Germline lookup yields CDR1 LNHDA and CDR2 SQIVND (reference sequence). This CDR3 region has 16 residues. CDR3 DNA sequence: TGTGCCAGTAGTATCGGGGGTAACTCTGGGGCCAACGTCCTGACTTTC. The encoded protein is CASSIGGNSGANVLTF.

This clone was counted a single time. The chain is built from TRBV28 and TRBJ2-7; no definite D call. Germline CDR1 reads MDHEN; CDR2 reads SYDVKM. The CDR3 covers 13 residues. Trimming pared 3 bases from V and 3 bases from J, leaving 9 bases between. The CDR3 DNA reads TGTGCCAGCAGTTTTGCGGCAGTCTACGAGCAGTACTTC. This sequence encodes CASSFAAVYEQYF.

The chain uses TRBV19 and TRBJ2-7; D perhaps matches TRBD1 (6 bases). CDR3 length equals 14 residues. Germline lookup yields CDR1 LNHDA and CDR2 SQIVND (reference sequence). V dropped 2 bases and J dropped 2 bases, with 10 bases sitting between them. The CDR3 protein is CASSIWPGAYEQYF. CDR3 in DNA: TGTGCCAGTAGTATATGGCCAGGGGCCTACGAGCAGTACTTC.

The chain joins TRBV2 to TRBJ2-5; TRBD2 might be the D (5 bases). Germline CDR1 and CDR2: SNHLY and FYNNEI. The CDR3 is 14 amino acids. Trimming pared 7 bases from V and 4 bases from J, leaving 16 bases between. The CDR3 region has the DNA TGTGCCAGCAAGGAGGCGAAGGGCAGAGAGACCCAGTACTTC. Translating it yields CASKEAKGRETQYF.

J is TRBJ2-6 and V is TRBV7-9, with a possible D match to TRBD2 (5 bases). The germline gives CDR1 SEHNR, CDR2 FQNEAQ (reference sequence). This CDR3 contains 18 residues. V lost 5 bases and J 0 bases, leaving 17 bases between the germline ends. CDR3 protein: CASSPGWITSSGANVLTF. The DNA for the CDR3 is TGTGCCAGCAGCCCGGGATGGATTACTAGCTCTGGGGCCAACGTCCTGACTTTC.

The chain carries TRBV9 and TRBJ2-7, with TRBD1 identical over 8 bases. Unmatched junction bases numbered 5, after V lost 6 bases and J lost 0 bases. CDR3 length: 14 residues. Germline values: CDR1 SGDLS, CDR2 YYNGEE. CDR3 residues: CASNLQGGSYEQYF. Here the CDR3 DNA reads TGTGCCAGCAACTTACAGGGGGGCTCCTACGAGCAGTACTTC.

This clone was counted only a few times. The CDR3 loop is CASSHRQGTNEKLFF. As DNA, the CDR3 is TGCGCCAGCAGCCATCGGCAGGGAACTAATGAAAAACTGTTTTTT. The V call is TRBV4-1, the J call TRBJ1-4, with D perhaps TRBD1 (5 bases). Trimming took off 3 bases at V and 1 base at J, with 9 bases between the two ends. Germline V CDR1 and CDR2: MGHRA, YSYEKL. The length of the CDR3 is 15 residues.

V and J are TRBV10-1 and TRBJ1-5; 8 bases line up with TRBD1. CDR1 is WNHNN and CDR2 is SYGVQD in the germline V gene (reference sequence). J gave up 7 bases and V 4 bases, and 3 bases lay outside the gene matches. CDR3 size: 13 residues. The DNA of the CDR3 is TGCGCCAGCAGTGCTGGACAGGGCCAGCCCCAGCATTTT. This encodes CASSAGQGQPQHF.

The chain combines TRBV7-3 with TRBJ2-1; 7 nucleotides line up with TRBD1. V shed 5 bases and J 5 bases; nucleotides not matched to a gene: 9. Germline V gene data show CDR1 as SGHTA and CDR2 as FQGTGA. The CDR3 consists of 15 residues. DNA for the CDR3: TGTGCCAGCAGCGCTACAGGGGCGAAGAACAATGAGCAGTTCTTC. It codes for CASSATGAKNNEQFF.

The chain has TRBV5-6 and TRBJ1-2; 11 bases fit TRBD1. V dropped 4 bases and J dropped 2; count of bases not matched to a gene: 4. Germline V lookup: CDR1 SGHDT, CDR2 YYEEEE. CDR3 length: 15 residues. This CDR3 is CASSRGTGGNYGYTF. The CDR3 bases are TGTGCCAGCAGCCGCGGGACAGGGGGAAACTATGGCTACACCTTC.

This clone was picked up a small number of times. V is TRBV6-1 and J is TRBJ1-5, with 9 bases fitting TRBD1. CDR3 length: 18 amino acids. Germline-derived CDR1 and CDR2 are MNHNS and SASEGT. V lost 2 bases to trimming and J lost 0 bases; unmatched junction nucleotides: 8. CDR3 in DNA: TGTGCCAGCAGTGAATCTAGGACAGGGGCGAATAGCAATCAGCCCCAGCATTTT. This gives the protein CASSESRTGANSNQPQHF.

The J gene is TRBJ1-1, the V gene TRBV10-3, with 9 bases lining up with TRBD1. The trim removed 3 bases at V and 5 bases at J, leaving 7 bases unmatched. Germline lookup yields CDR1 ENHRY and CDR2 SYGVKD. This CDR3 has 15 amino acids. The CDR3 DNA follows: TGTGCCATCAGTGATGTGGACAGGGGATGGACTGAAGCTTTCTTT. Its translation: CAISDVDRGWTEAFF.

The V and J genes are TRBV11-2 and TRBJ1-6; D not resolved. Trimming shortened V by 5 bases and J by 7 bases, and 12 bases separated the two germline ends. The CDR3 extends over 14 amino acids. The germline V gene has CDR1 SGHAT and CDR2 FQNNGV. The CDR3 coding sequence is TGTGCCAGCAGCCCCGCAGGCTCGAATTCACCCCTCCACTTT. This encodes CASSPAGSNSPLHF.

The chain links TRBV7-9 to TRBJ2-7; TRBD2 might be the D (7 bases). Germline V lookup: CDR1 SEHNR, CDR2 FQNEAQ (reference sequence). V shed 3 bases and J shed 5 bases, with 11 bases lying between them. CDR3 size: 13 residues. The chain's CDR3 is CASSLGGRDEQYF. The CDR3 coding sequence is TGTGCCAGCAGCTTGGGGGGGCGGGACGAGCAGTACTTC.

CDR3 nucleotide sequence: TGTGCCAGCGGCGGAGGGACAGGAGACCTTCTCTCTGGAAACACCATATATTTT. It encodes CASGGGTGDLLSGNTIYF. The V and J genes are TRBV5-6 and TRBJ1-3; 8 bases fit TRBD1. Germline lookup yields CDR1 SGHDT and CDR2 YYEEEE. CDR3 length: 18 amino acids. The V gene end was trimmed by 7 bases and the J gene end by 0 bases; junction bases not matched to a gene: 15.

The chain recombines TRBV2 with TRBJ2-7, with 8 bases fitting TRBD1. J gave up 4 bases and V 6 bases, and 5 bases lay outside the gene matches. From germline, CDR1 is SNHLY and CDR2 FYNNEI. CDR3 length equals 13 residues. The CDR3: CASRRTGLYEQYF. Written as DNA, the CDR3 is TGTGCCAGCAGAAGGACAGGGTTATACGAGCAGTACTTC.

This chain uses TRBV7-2 with TRBJ2-3; D is ambiguous. CDR1 is SGHTA and CDR2 is FQGNSA in the germline V gene. The CDR3 is 14 residues long. Between the trimmed V and J ends, which lost 1 base and 3 bases, there was a span of 8 bases. CDR3 protein: CASSLDARTDTQYF. In DNA, the CDR3 is TGTGCCAGCAGCTTAGACGCGCGTACAGATACGCAGTATTTT.

The chain uses TRBV9 and TRBJ2-2, with D tentatively TRBD1 (6 bases). Trimming removed 4 bases from V and 5 bases from J, with 18 bases in between. In germline, CDR1 is SGDLS, CDR2 YYNGEE. This CDR3 region has 16 residues. The CDR3 here is CASSPPWGQGTGELFF. The CDR3 region has the DNA TGTGCCAGCAGCCCTCCCTGGGGGCAGGGAACCGGGGAGCTGTTTTTT.

The gene calls are TRBV5-4 and TRBJ2-5; maybe TRBD1 (6 bases). The length of the CDR3 is 13 residues. The V gene's germline CDR1 is SGHNT and CDR2 YYREEE (reference sequence). V lost 0 bases and J 5 bases, leaving 8 bases between the germline ends. DNA for the CDR3: TGTGCCAGCAGCTTGGACAGGGAGGAGACCCAGTACTTC. This encodes CASSLDREETQYF. The complete variable domain, with remaining parts taken from reference TRBV5-4 and TRBJ2-5, reads ETGVTQSPTHLIKTRGQQVTLRCSSQSGHNTVSWYQQALGQGPQFIFQYYREEENGRGNFPPRFSGLQFPNYSSELNVNALELDDSALYLCASSLDREETQYFGPGTRLLVL.

The chain recombines TRBV28 with TRBJ1-5, with a possible D match to TRBD1 (6 bases). The CDR3 is 13 residues long. V was shortened by 6 bases and J by 10 bases, with 16 bases between the two germline ends. Germline V gene sequence: CDR1 MDHEN, CDR2 SYDVKM. CDR3 sequence reads: CASSQGSPLPQHF. In nucleotides, the CDR3 is TGTGCCAGCAGCCAGGGGTCTCCCTTACCCCAGCATTTT.

The chain joins TRBV7-9 to TRBJ1-6; 7 positions match TRBD1. There are 14 residues in the CDR3. Germline V lookup: CDR1 SEHNR, CDR2 FQNEAQ (reference sequence). Unmatched junction bases numbered 4, after V lost 4 bases and J lost 7 bases. CDR3: CASSSEGQNSPLHF. The CDR3 DNA sequence: TGTGCCAGCAGCTCCGAGGGACAGAATTCACCCCTCCACTTT.